A selection of T cell receptor beta chains follows, all from one sample in a study of OX40 agonist ivuxolimab in advanced cancers. Using immunoSEQ multiplex PCR, the repertoire was profiled, and TCRdb retains in-frame clones only, with some absent. The sample carries 30,000 to 40,000 clones, approximately 80% recorded once. This material consisted of CD4+ or CD8+ T cells sorted from blood, taken in a trial of the OX40 agonist ivuxolimab. All receptors derive from an adult with an advanced solid tumor such as melanoma, head and neck, liver or kidney cancer. Each CDR3 is given without its conserved first and last residue. Each record gives: V gene, J gene, D gene, clone size, CDR3 protein. The D gene is left open where the match is weak. Clone size, where shown, is once, few, many, or a class for clones that have expanded.

v_gene: TRBV7-6
j_gene: TRBJ2-7
d_gene: TRBD1
abundance: once
CDR3aa: ASSLGQGRQY

v_gene: TRBV14
j_gene: TRBJ1-2
d_gene: TRBD1
abundance: NA
CDR3aa: ASSLPGTAKGYT

v_gene: TRBV6-5
j_gene: TRBJ1-1
d_gene: NA
abundance: once
CDR3aa: ASSYSGLTF

v_gene: TRBV2
j_gene: TRBJ1-1
d_gene: NA
abundance: few
CDR3aa: ASRQYTEAF

v_gene: TRBV6-1
j_gene: TRBJ1-2
d_gene: NA
abundance: NA
CDR3aa: ASSDTADYGYT

v_gene: TRBV20-1
j_gene: TRBJ2-5
d_gene: NA
abundance: NA
CDR3aa: SASPETQY

v_gene: TRBV19
j_gene: TRBJ2-3
d_gene: NA
abundance: NA
CDR3aa: ASSIGGNTDTQY

v_gene: TRBV6-4
j_gene: TRBJ1-5
d_gene: NA
abundance: NA
CDR3aa: ASSEGDNQPQH

v_gene: TRBV19
j_gene: TRBJ1-2
d_gene: NA
abundance: NA
CDR3aa: AVGSDYGYT

v_gene: TRBV29-1
j_gene: TRBJ1-2
d_gene: NA
abundance: NA
CDR3aa: SVGDQIGYT

v_gene: TRBV4-1
j_gene: TRBJ2-1
d_gene: TRBD2
abundance: few
CDR3aa: ASSLSRGAGGGNEQF

v_gene: TRBV6-1
j_gene: TRBJ1-1
d_gene: TRBD1
abundance: NA
CDR3aa: ASSALQGRATEAF

v_gene: TRBV18
j_gene: TRBJ1-1
d_gene: NA
abundance: NA
CDR3aa: ASSPPEGGRGLQAF

v_gene: TRBV11-2
j_gene: TRBJ2-3
d_gene: TRBD2
abundance: once
CDR3aa: ASSLVAGGLADTQY

v_gene: TRBV30
j_gene: TRBJ2-2
d_gene: TRBD1
abundance: NA
CDR3aa: AWSGTGGDTGELF

v_gene: TRBV21-1
j_gene: NA
d_gene: NA
abundance: NA
CDR3aa: ASSTLRRSYEQY

v_gene: TRBV7-2
j_gene: TRBJ2-3
d_gene: NA
abundance: few
CDR3aa: ASSLVRTSTDTQY

v_gene: TRBV6-5
j_gene: TRBJ1-2
d_gene: NA
abundance: once
CDR3aa: ASSYSAGRIYGYT

v_gene: TRBV5-1
j_gene: TRBJ2-3
d_gene: NA
abundance: NA
CDR3aa: ASSSRQGETDTQY

v_gene: TRBV1
j_gene: TRBJ2-5
d_gene: NA
abundance: NA
CDR3aa: TSSQEILRLSLETQY

v_gene: TRBV4-2
j_gene: TRBJ2-3
d_gene: TRBD1
abundance: NA
CDR3aa: ASSQPDRVSDTQY

v_gene: TRBV30
j_gene: TRBJ1-5
d_gene: NA
abundance: NA
CDR3aa: AWSVEGSQPQH

v_gene: TRBV27
j_gene: TRBJ2-1
d_gene: NA
abundance: NA
CDR3aa: ASSFDGYEQF

v_gene: TRBV6-5
j_gene: TRBJ1-6
d_gene: TRBD1
abundance: medium-sized
CDR3aa: ASTGTVNSPLH

v_gene: TRBV14
j_gene: TRBJ1-1
d_gene: NA
abundance: NA
CDR3aa: ASSQDRRTEAF

v_gene: TRBV30
j_gene: TRBJ2-2
d_gene: TRBD2
abundance: NA
CDR3aa: AWKSGGAGELF

v_gene: TRBV14
j_gene: TRBJ1-6
d_gene: TRBD1
abundance: few
CDR3aa: ASSIRQGTNSPLH

v_gene: TRBV5-1
j_gene: TRBJ1-5
d_gene: NA
abundance: NA
CDR3aa: ASSWRRGSQPQH

v_gene: TRBV5-6
j_gene: TRBJ1-5
d_gene: NA
abundance: few
CDR3aa: ASSLGQLSNQPQH

v_gene: TRBV5-1
j_gene: TRBJ1-4
d_gene: NA
abundance: NA
CDR3aa: ASSLAPTGSNEKLF

v_gene: TRBV5-1
j_gene: TRBJ1-4
d_gene: NA
abundance: NA
CDR3aa: ASSPTGRTNEKLF

v_gene: TRBV5-8
j_gene: TRBJ1-5
d_gene: NA
abundance: few
CDR3aa: ASGGRVASSIGNQPQH

v_gene: TRBV30
j_gene: TRBJ1-5
d_gene: NA
abundance: NA
CDR3aa: AWSREYQPQH

v_gene: TRBV5-4
j_gene: TRBJ1-1
d_gene: TRBD1
abundance: NA
CDR3aa: ASSLVDRSSEAF

v_gene: TRBV5-1
j_gene: TRBJ1-1
d_gene: NA
abundance: few
CDR3aa: ASGAGGHTEAF

v_gene: TRBV9
j_gene: TRBJ2-6
d_gene: NA
abundance: NA
CDR3aa: ASSVDPSGANVLT

v_gene: TRBV6-4
j_gene: TRBJ1-1
d_gene: NA
abundance: NA
CDR3aa: ASSGEGWHTEAF

v_gene: TRBV7-3
j_gene: TRBJ2-2
d_gene: TRBD1
abundance: NA
CDR3aa: ASRAGTGNTGELF

v_gene: TRBV5-1
j_gene: TRBJ2-3
d_gene: NA
abundance: NA
CDR3aa: ASSLVVTDTQY

v_gene: TRBV7-9
j_gene: TRBJ2-5
d_gene: NA
abundance: NA
CDR3aa: ATNRFQETQY

v_gene: TRBV7-2
j_gene: TRBJ2-1
d_gene: NA
abundance: NA
CDR3aa: ASSLGRDSYNEQF

v_gene: TRBV7-8
j_gene: TRBJ2-3
d_gene: NA
abundance: NA
CDR3aa: ASSPSSQGLTQY

v_gene: TRBV2
j_gene: TRBJ1-5
d_gene: NA
abundance: once
CDR3aa: ASSDGGVQPQH

v_gene: TRBV2
j_gene: TRBJ1-4
d_gene: NA
abundance: NA
CDR3aa: ASSEGGHRTEKLF

v_gene: TRBV29-1
j_gene: TRBJ2-3
d_gene: NA
abundance: NA
CDR3aa: SVVRGAHTQY

v_gene: TRBV27
j_gene: TRBJ2-6
d_gene: NA
abundance: NA
CDR3aa: ASSLMGPGSSGANVLT

v_gene: TRBV5-1
j_gene: TRBJ2-1
d_gene: TRBD1
abundance: NA
CDR3aa: ASSPTGTGIRTYNEQF

v_gene: TRBV18
j_gene: TRBJ2-3
d_gene: NA
abundance: NA
CDR3aa: ASSSRPRTDTQY

v_gene: TRBV4-2
j_gene: TRBJ1-1
d_gene: NA
abundance: NA
CDR3aa: ASSHLKGYGTEAF

v_gene: TRBV15
j_gene: TRBJ1-6
d_gene: NA
abundance: few
CDR3aa: ATSPRAQGYNSPLH

v_gene: TRBV30
j_gene: TRBJ1-4
d_gene: NA
abundance: NA
CDR3aa: AWRLDSEKLF

v_gene: TRBV2
j_gene: TRBJ1-2
d_gene: NA
abundance: NA
CDR3aa: ASSEAGSNYGYT

v_gene: TRBV27
j_gene: TRBJ1-2
d_gene: NA
abundance: NA
CDR3aa: ASSFGSNYGYT

v_gene: TRBV7-3
j_gene: TRBJ1-3
d_gene: NA
abundance: once
CDR3aa: ASSPYAGTAGNTIY

v_gene: TRBV5-4
j_gene: TRBJ1-6
d_gene: NA
abundance: NA
CDR3aa: ASSLISGPNSPLH

v_gene: TRBV4-1
j_gene: TRBJ1-6
d_gene: NA
abundance: NA
CDR3aa: ASSQVSFVRNSPLH

v_gene: TRBV6-5
j_gene: TRBJ1-2
d_gene: TRBD1
abundance: NA
CDR3aa: ASRDRGKRGGYT

v_gene: TRBV6-5
j_gene: TRBJ2-2
d_gene: NA
abundance: NA
CDR3aa: ASSAIGPGELF